The TCR beta chain under discussion was sequenced for a study of blood T cell repertoires in COVID-19. TCRdb's copy holds only in-frame clones and misses some; the assay was immunoSEQ multiplex PCR. The sample holds fewer than 65,000 clones, around 90% seen once. V was clipped by 1 base and J by 6 bases, with 13 bases between them. This CDR3 contains 14 residues. Germline V gene sequence: CDR1 LGHDT, CDR2 YNNKEL (reference sequence). The V gene is TRBV3-1 (or the pseudogene TRBV3-2), the J gene TRBJ2-7; TRBD2 might be the D (6 bases). This sequence was found in a human donor with acute or convalescent COVID-19. The donor label of this sample is uncertain. The sequencing input was peripheral blood. The chain's CDR3 is CASSQAAWRGEQYF. In nucleotides, the CDR3 is TGTGCCAGCAGCCAAGCGGCGTGGCGGGGCGAGCAGTACTTC.